Listed below are T cell receptor beta chains from one sample, sequenced in a study of T cell responses to AZD1222 COVID-19 vaccine. The assay was immunoSEQ multiplex PCR, and TCRdb's table has in-frame clones only and misses some. The data hold about 170,000 clones, with around 88% observed a single time. This specimen was peripheral blood, taken 28 days after the second AZD1222 dose. The receptors here all came from an adult who received the AZD1222 COVID-19 vaccine. Both conserved end residues are part of each CDR3. A D gene is named only where the DNA matches it firmly. Rows may omit the clone size; those that give it use once, few, many or a size class.

D: TRBD2; J: TRBJ2-5; length: 16; size: -; V: TRBV30; DNA: TGTGCCTGGAGTGTAGGGACTAGCGGGGGGGCCGAGACCCAGTACTTC; CDR3: CAWSVGTSGGAETQYF
D: -; J: TRBJ2-7; length: 14; size: -; V: TRBV6-6; DNA: TGTGCCAGCAGTTACTCGGCAGGCCACTACGAGCAGTACTTC; CDR3: CASSYSAGHYEQYF
D: TRBD1; J: TRBJ2-1; length: 13; size: -; V: TRBV5-6; DNA: TGTGCCAGCAGCCGTAGGGGGCCTGGTGAGCAGTTCTTC; CDR3: CASSRRGPGEQFF
D: TRBD2; J: TRBJ2-3; length: 17; size: -; V: TRBV7-9; DNA: TGTGCCAGCAGAACCGGGACTAGCGGGGGGGCAACGGATACGCAGTATTTT; CDR3: CASRTGTSGGATDTQYF
D: -; J: TRBJ1-2; length: 13; size: -; V: TRBV5-4; DNA: TGTGCCAGCAGCTCGACAGGTCTCTATGGCTACACCTTC; CDR3: CASSSTGLYGYTF
D: TRBD1; J: TRBJ2-3; length: 16; size: -; V: TRBV6-2/TRBV6-3; DNA: TGTGCCAGCAGCCTTCGGTGGGACAGCAACGCAGATACGCAGTATTTT; CDR3: CASSLRWDSNADTQYF
D: -; J: TRBJ2-3; length: 13; size: -; V: TRBV12-3/TRBV12-4; DNA: TGTGCCAGCAGACAGGACTCCACAGATACGCAGTATTTT; CDR3: CASRQDSTDTQYF
D: -; J: TRBJ2-7; length: 15; size: few; V: TRBV2; DNA: TGTGCCAGCAGTGAGGCCCGGACGAGCCGATACGAGCAGTACTTC; CDR3: CASSEARTSRYEQYF
D: -; J: TRBJ1-5; length: 14; size: -; V: TRBV19; DNA: TGTGCCAGTTGGTCTCCGGGAAGCAATCAGCCCCAGCATTTT; CDR3: CASWSPGSNQPQHF
D: -; J: TRBJ1-1; length: 13; size: -; V: TRBV9; DNA: TGTGCCAGCAGCTTGGACGTGAACACTGAAGCTTTCTTT; CDR3: CASSLDVNTEAFF
D: -; J: TRBJ1-2; length: 15; size: -; V: TRBV3-1/TRBV3-2; DNA: TGTGCCAGCAGCCAAGCTTACGGATCTAACTATGGCTACACCTTC; CDR3: CASSQAYGSNYGYTF
D: -; J: TRBJ2-4; length: 15; size: -; V: TRBV10-1; DNA: TGCGCCAGCAGTGAGTCCAGGCAGGGCAAAAACATTCAGTACTTC; CDR3: CASSESRQGKNIQYF
D: -; J: TRBJ2-7; length: 15; size: few; V: TRBV30; DNA: TGTGCCTGGATTGGAGGGACAGAGGACTCCTACGAGCAGTACTTC; CDR3: CAWIGGTEDSYEQYF
D: -; J: TRBJ1-1; length: 17; size: few; V: TRBV3-1/TRBV3-2; DNA: TGTGCCAGCAGCCAAGACCTGATGGGACGGTTGAACACTGAAGCTTTCTTT; CDR3: CASSQDLMGRLNTEAFF
D: -; J: TRBJ1-5; length: 14; size: -; V: TRBV30; DNA: TGTGCCTGGACGGACAGATATAGCAATCAGCCCCAGCATTTT; CDR3: CAWTDRYSNQPQHF
D: TRBD1; J: TRBJ1-2; length: 14; size: -; V: TRBV11-2; DNA: TGTGCCAGCAGCTTTCCGGGACAGTCCTATGGCTACACCTTC; CDR3: CASSFPGQSYGYTF
D: TRBD2; J: TRBJ2-3; length: 12; size: -; V: TRBV6-1; DNA: TGTGCCAGCAGTGAAGTGGGAGGGCGAGGGTATTTT; CDR3: CASSEVGGRGYF
D: -; J: TRBJ1-5; length: 16; size: -; V: TRBV6-5; DNA: TGTGCCAGCAGTTACCCCGCAGGGGCCTTCAATCAGCCCCAGCATTTT; CDR3: CASSYPAGAFNQPQHF
D: -; J: TRBJ1-1; length: 14; size: -; V: TRBV6-5; DNA: TGTGCCAGCAGTTACTCGCTAGGAACAGCCCTAACTTTCTTT; CDR3: CASSYSLGTALTFF
D: TRBD2; J: TRBJ2-5; length: 19; size: -; V: TRBV4-2; DNA: TGTGCCAGCAGCCAAGGTGCTGGGCTAGCGGGGGTGAGCCAAGAGACCCAGTACTTC; CDR3: CASSQGAGLAGVSQETQYF
D: -; J: TRBJ2-6; length: 15; size: -; V: TRBV5-1; DNA: TGCGCCAGCAGCTTGGTCGGCTCTGGGGCCAACGTCCTGACTTTC; CDR3: CASSLVGSGANVLTF
D: -; J: TRBJ2-7; length: 13; size: -; V: TRBV4-2; DNA: TGTGCCAGCAGCGTTACTGCATCGCGGGAGCAGTACTTC; CDR3: CASSVTASREQYF
D: -; J: TRBJ1-1; length: 12; size: -; V: TRBV11-2; DNA: TGTGCCAGCAGCTCTTTGAGAGTTGAAGCTTTCTTT; CDR3: CASSSLRVEAFF
D: -; J: TRBJ2-1; length: 13; size: -; V: TRBV12-3/TRBV12-4; DNA: TGTGCCAGCAGGGAGGACGGGTACAATGAGCAGTTCTTC; CDR3: CASREDGYNEQFF
D: -; J: TRBJ2-1; length: 16; size: -; V: TRBV6-1; DNA: TGTGCCAGCAGTGAAGTGGCAGGGGGGATGTACAATGAGCAGTTCTTC; CDR3: CASSEVAGGMYNEQFF
D: -; J: TRBJ1-2; length: 15; size: -; V: TRBV11-2; DNA: TGTGCCAGCAGCTTAGGCGCGGGGGGCTATCGTGGCTACACCTTC; CDR3: CASSLGAGGYRGYTF
D: TRBD1; J: TRBJ1-2; length: 14; size: -; V: TRBV5-6; DNA: TGTGCCAGCAGTCGGGACAGATCCAACTATGGCTACACCTTC; CDR3: CASSRDRSNYGYTF
D: -; J: TRBJ1-2; length: 12; size: once; V: TRBV6-2/TRBV6-3; DNA: TGTGCCAGCAGTTACTCCGGCTATGGCTACACCTTC; CDR3: CASSYSGYGYTF